The 2 T cell receptor beta chains below were found in one sample sequenced in a study of shared clonotypes between healthy human individuals. Libraries were prepared by immunoSEQ multiplex PCR; TCRdb keeps only in-frame clonotypes and omits some of them. The sample holds over a million clones, approximately 98.5% seen once. The material sequenced was naive CD4+ T cells sorted from blood. Subset specified: CD45RA+ positively selected. Source of these receptors: a man aged 25 to 40 in good health.

The genes are TRBV28 and TRBJ2-3; 7 bases map to TRBD2. This CDR3 region has 14 residues. J lost 4 bases, V lost 9 bases, and 10 bases had no gene match. The V gene's germline CDR1 is MDHEN and CDR2 SYDVKM. The CDR3 bases are TGTGCCAGTGTTACTAGCGTCCAACCAGATACGCAGTATTTT. It codes for CASVTSVQPDTQYF.

The J gene is TRBJ2-1, the V gene TRBV9; D perhaps matches TRBD1 (5 bases). Trimming shortened V by 3 bases and J by 9 bases, and 16 bases separated the two germline ends. The CDR3 extends over 14 amino acids. Germline V gene data show CDR1 as SGDLS and CDR2 as YYNGEE. As DNA, the CDR3 is TGTGCCAGCAGCGATCTGCAGGGCTTGGGTGAGCAGTTCTTC. Translating it yields CASSDLQGLGEQFF.